This T cell receptor beta chain was identified during a study of blood T cell repertoires in COVID-19. The overall study: PBMCs, B-cell-depleted T cells, or T cells provided the cDNA or gDNA that made up the material.

Trimming pared 4 bases from V and 6 bases from J, leaving 14 bases between. Per the germline V gene, CDR1 is SGHNT and CDR2 is YYREEE (reference sequence). The CDR3 runs to 13 residues. In the original processing: Reference gene primer amplification yielded estimated nucleated cell counts. Profiled with immunoSEQ multiplex PCR; TCRdb holds only in-frame clones, not every one. V, J and clone size were drawn from that table, and D and trimming were deduced from the DNA. The table includes some 240,000 clones, approximately 83% detected once. The study recruited people aged about 18 to 89 years across some 23 US areas.

The sample taken for sequencing was PBMCs or T cells enriched from blood (not recorded which). The V and J genes are TRBV5-4 and TRBJ2-7; perhaps TRBD1 as D (6 bases). The TCR originated in a woman aged 35 to 49 with acute COVID-19. The CDR3 spells CASSLDRISEQYF. The CDR3 DNA reads TGTGCCAGCAGCCTCGACAGGATATCCGAGCAGTACTTC.